This T cell receptor beta chain originates from a study of T cells in Graves' hyperthyroidism and ophthalmopathy. For the study at large: Peripheral blood samples were taken at initial diagnosis, prior to any treatment.

For Graves' hyperthyroidism to be stable, ophthalmopathy could not progress within 18 months. There were TCR beta CDR3 regions amplified from RNA transcripts. Primed by the HTBI set, a first-round RT-PCR was run on the TCR CDR3. A single record per CDR3 protein comes from TCRdb applying MiXCR to the multiplex PCR reads. The repertoire includes around 400,000 distinct CDR3 sequences, just under 25% of them detected once, and about 70% sits in the top ten. Unmatched junction bases numbered 1, after V lost 1 base and J lost 3 bases. CDR3 length: 16 amino acids. CDR1 and CDR2 from the germline V gene are KGHDR and SFDVKD.

The source material was blood. The V call is TRBV24-1, the J call TRBJ2-2, with TRBD1 matching over 10 bases. The receptor was derived from a man aged 50 to 59 with Graves' hyperthyroidism. The CDR3 here is CATSDFGQGDTGELFF. The CDR3 DNA follows: TGTGCCACCAGTGATTTCGGACAGGGGGACACCGGGGAGCTGTTTTTT.